These 20 T cell receptor beta chains were sequenced from one sample in a study of blood T cell repertoires in COVID-19. The data were produced by immunoSEQ multiplex PCR, yet TCRdb's version contains in-frame clones alone and is incomplete. Here the sample spans more than 150,000 clones, 85% to 90% being singletons. Sequenced input: peripheral blood. These receptor sequences come from a man aged 35 to 55 with active or convalescent COVID-19.

This chain joins TRBV5-1 and TRBJ2-3; the match to TRBD1 covers 10 bases. V shed 6 bases, J shed 4 bases, and the junction held 8 bases outside the gene matches. There are 15 residues in the CDR3. Germline values: CDR1 SGHRS, CDR2 YFSETQ. CDR3 protein: CASIMTGGSPDTQYF. CDR3 DNA sequence: TGCGCCAGCATCATGACAGGGGGCTCTCCAGATACGCAGTATTTT. The variable domain in full, with the rest retrieved from reference TRBV5-1 and TRBJ2-3, is KAGVTQTPRYLIKTRGQQVTLSCSPISGHRSVSWYQQTPGQGLQFLFEYFSETQRNKGNFPGRFSGRQFSNSRSEMNVSTLELGDSALYLCASIMTGGSPDTQYFGPGTRLTVL.

The chain recombines TRBV19 with TRBJ2-1; 7 nucleotides align to TRBD2. The CDR3 sequence is 13 residues long. Germline V gene sequence: CDR1 LNHDA, CDR2 SQIVND (reference sequence). V lost 8 bases, J lost 3 bases, and 4 bases stayed unmatched. The CDR3 loop reads CASGGEGYNEQFF. The DNA for the CDR3 is TGTGCCAGTGGTGGGGAGGGCTACAATGAGCAGTTCTTC.

V is TRBV6-5 and J is TRBJ1-2, with D possibly TRBD1 on 6 matching bases. The V gene's germline CDR1 is MNHEY and CDR2 SVGAGI. Trimming stripped 6 bases from V and 8 bases from J, with 16 bases between. This CDR3 region has 13 residues. CDR3 region: CASSQGQLVGYTF. For the CDR3, the DNA is TGTGCCAGCAGCCAAGGACAGTTGGTAGGCTACACCTTC.

The gene calls are TRBV20-1 and TRBJ1-4; D possibly corresponds to TRBD1 (5 bases). Trimming cost V 3 bases and J 2 bases, with 10 bases left between them. Germline CDR1 is DFQATT and CDR2 is SNEGSKA (reference sequence). The CDR3 is made up of 14 amino acids. Here the CDR3 reads CSASYGHTNEKLFF. The CDR3 DNA reads TGCAGTGCTAGTTACGGACATACTAATGAAAAACTGTTTTTT.

This clone was counted between two and nine times. The J gene is TRBJ2-7, the V gene TRBV20-1; the D is unclear. This CDR3 is built from 11 residues. The germline V and J ends were trimmed by 5 bases and 4 bases, with 9 bases remaining between them. CDR1 is DFQATT, CDR2 SNEGSKA, per germline (reference sequence). CDR3 DNA: TGCAGTGCTTCAACAGATTACGAGCAGTACTTC. Its translation: CSASTDYEQYF.

The chain couples TRBV25-1 to TRBJ2-2; possibly TRBD2 for D (6 bases). The CDR3 sequence is 17 residues long. Germline CDR1 MGHDK, CDR2 SYGVNS. V was cut by 8 bases and J by 4 bases, with 23 bases left in between. CDR3 nucleotide sequence: TGTGCCAGCTCCGGTCACGGCGGAGGGCAGGGCACCGGGGAGCTGTTTTTT. Translating gives CASSGHGGGQGTGELFF.

The V call is TRBV19, the J call TRBJ1-5; D gene ambiguous. There are 15 residues in the CDR3. Trimming left V 3 bases short and J 2 bases short, with 11 bases between. Germline V gene lookup returns CDR1 LNHDA and CDR2 SQIVND (reference sequence). Written as DNA, the CDR3 is TGTGCCAGTAGTATCTACAGTGGCGGCAATCAGCCCCAGCATTTT. Amino acids: CASSIYSGGNQPQHF.

The genes are TRBV27 and TRBJ2-7, with TRBD2 as a possible D gene (6 bases). The CDR3 is made up of 14 amino acids. Looked up from germline, CDR1 is MNHEY and CDR2 is SMNVEV (reference sequence). V lost 3 bases to trimming and J lost 0 bases, with 9 bases between them. The CDR3 spells CASSFLGGSYEQYF. The CDR3 nucleotides read TGTGCCAGCAGTTTCTTGGGGGGCTCCTACGAGCAGTACTTC.

This rearrangement joins TRBV7-6 to TRBJ1-1; 8 bases are a match to TRBD1. The CDR3 covers 13 residues. Germline values: CDR1 SGHVS, CDR2 FNYEAQ. The V segment lost 5 bases and the J segment 3 bases; nucleotides outside the gene matches: 2. CDR3 DNA sequence: TGTGCCAGCAGCATACAGGGGGACACTGAAGCTTTCTTT. It translates to CASSIQGDTEAFF.

The table lists this clone with a count of one. The chain uses TRBV5-4 and TRBJ2-1; 8 nucleotides agree with TRBD2. The germline V gene encodes CDR1 SGHNT and CDR2 YYREEE (reference sequence). J lost 6 bases, V lost 3 bases, and 14 bases had no gene match. CDR3 length: 17 amino acids. In DNA form, the CDR3 reads TGTGCCAGCAGCTCCTGGACTAGCTTCTTTACGGGCAATGAGCAGTTCTTC. Amino acids: CASSSWTSFFTGNEQFF.

The J gene is TRBJ1-6, the V gene TRBV28; D might be TRBD1 (5 bases). This CDR3 is built from 13 residues. V was pared by 6 bases and J by 14 bases, with 17 bases between. Per the germline V gene, CDR1 is MDHEN and CDR2 is SYDVKM. This CDR3 reads CASRTPTGFTLHF. The CDR3 DNA reads as TGTGCCAGCAGGACTCCTACAGGATTCACCCTCCACTTT. The variable domain in full, completed from reference TRBV28 and TRBJ1-6, reads DVKVTQSSRYLVKRTGEKVFLECVQDMDHENMFWYRQDPGLGLRLIYFSYDVKMKEKGDIPEGYSVSREKKERFSLILESASTNQTSMYLCASRTPTGFTLHFGNGTRLTVT.

The chain is built from TRBV5-1 and TRBJ2-7; 10 bases align to TRBD2. The CDR3 runs to 15 residues. V was pared by 4 bases and J by 3 bases, with 7 bases of the junction left unmatched. Germline V lookup: CDR1 SGHRS, CDR2 YFSETQ. Here the CDR3 DNA reads TGCGCCAGCAGCCAGGGGCTAGCGGGGGTCTACGAGCAGTACTTC. Translated, it gives CASSQGLAGVYEQYF.

This clone was detected a few times. V gene TRBV12-3 or TRBV12-4 combines with J gene TRBJ1-1; TRBD1 matches at 9 bases. The CDR3 covers 13 residues. J lost 7 bases, V lost 7 bases, and 7 bases had no gene match. This CDR3 reads CASTATGGGEAFF. The CDR3 DNA reads TGTGCCAGCACCGCTACAGGGGGCGGTGAAGCTTTCTTT.

This clone was seen just once. V is TRBV2 and J is TRBJ2-7, with TRBD1 as a possible D gene (5 bases). Germline values: CDR1 SNHLY, CDR2 FYNNEI. Deletions cut 7 bases from V and 3 bases from J, with 13 bases between. This CDR3 has 13 amino acids. The CDR3 region is CASNDRLGYEQYF. The CDR3 DNA reads as TGTGCCAGCAACGACAGACTTGGCTACGAGCAGTACTTC.

The chain employs TRBV6-5 and TRBJ1-6; the D is unclear. The CDR3 runs to 14 residues. V was cut by 5 bases and J by 8 bases, with 13 bases left in between. The germline CDR1 and CDR2 sequences are MNHEY and SVGAGI. The CDR3 here is CASSPGPGDSPLHF. CDR3 coding DNA: TGTGCCAGCAGTCCGGGTCCCGGGGATTCACCCCTCCACTTT.

The rearrangement joins TRBV6-5 to TRBJ1-2; TRBD1 might be the D (6 bases). The V end lost 6 bases, the J end lost 5 bases, and 10 bases lay between the germline ends. CDR1 and CDR2 from the germline V gene are MNHEY and SVGAGI. The CDR3 runs 12 residues. The CDR3 DNA follows: TGTGCCAGCAGACCACAGGGTTATGGCTACACCTTC. Protein sequence: CASRPQGYGYTF.

The V call is TRBV11-3, the J call TRBJ2-7, with a tentative D call TRBD1 (6 bases). The CDR3 contains 14 residues. V lost 5 bases to trimming and J lost 6 bases, with 17 bases between them. The germline gives CDR1 SGHNT, CDR2 YENEEA. CDR3 sequence (DNA): TGTGCCAGCAGCATACAGGGCCAGGGCTCCGAGCAGTACTTC. This translates into CASSIQGQGSEQYF.

The chain recombines TRBV11-2 with TRBJ2-1; TRBD2 matches 8 bases. Per germline, CDR1 SGHAT and CDR2 FQNNGV. With 5 bases clipped from V and 5 bases from J, the junction kept 8 bases outside the gene matches. This CDR3 region has 15 residues. For the CDR3, the DNA is TGTGCCAGCAGCCCGACCGCGGGGGGTCACAATGAGCAGTTCTTC. Residues: CASSPTAGGHNEQFF.

The chain carries TRBV4-1 and TRBJ2-3; tentatively, D is TRBD1 (6 bases). The germline gives CDR1 MGHRA, CDR2 YSYEKL. The CDR3 is 16 amino acids. V shed 2 bases and J shed 3 bases, with 15 bases lying between them. In DNA, the CDR3 is TGCGCCAGCAGCCAATCCCCCAAAACAGGGACAGATACGCAGTATTTT. This translates into CASSQSPKTGTDTQYF.

V is TRBV18 and J is TRBJ1-3, with 7 bases that match TRBD1. J gave up 0 bases and V 1 base, and 3 bases lay outside the gene matches. The CDR3 covers 16 residues. The germline V gene has CDR1 KGHSH and CDR2 LQKENI. CDR3 region: CASSPRDRFSGNTIYF. The CDR3 nucleotides are TGTGCCAGCTCACCACGGGACAGATTCTCTGGAAACACCATATATTTT. Drawing the rest from reference TRBV18 and TRBJ1-3, the complete variable domain is NAGVMQNPRHLVRRRGQEARLRCSPMKGHSHVYWYRQLPEEGLKFMVYLQKENIIDESGMPKERFSAEFPKEGPSILRIQQVVRGDSAAYFCASSPRDRFSGNTIYFGEGSWLTVV.